This T cell receptor (beta chain) was observed in a study of shared clonotypes between healthy human individuals. General study results and limits: Researchers found naive subsets generally carried larger estimated richness than memory subsets. Among non-shared clonotypes, generation probabilities were lower than among those shared by all four donors.

Roughly 33,000 T cell genomes, or approximately 190 ng DNA, went into the sorted-subset replicate PCRs. This table comes from immunoSEQ multiplex PCR, and its TCRdb copy is limited to in-frame clones, with some not included. The profile covers roughly 640,000 clones, with less than 98% appearing a single time and around 0.06% taken by the ten largest. On this clone itself: Its cognate antigen is unknown. The sample holds other DNA sequences that translate to the same CDR3.

V shed 0 bases and J 5 bases; nucleotides not matched to a gene: 3. Per germline, CDR1 SGHRS and CDR2 YFSETQ. The CDR3 loop spans 15 amino acids. V and J are TRBV5-1 and TRBJ2-5; 11 bases align to TRBD1. The source of this sequence is a woman aged 25 to 39 in good health. The sample was naive CD4+ T cells sorted from blood. Regarding subset: CD45RA+ positively selected. The CDR3 loop reads CASSLGTGGGETQYF. The CDR3 DNA follows: TGCGCCAGCAGCTTGGGGACAGGGGGCGGGGAGACCCAGTACTTC.